This passage covers 29 T cell receptor beta chains from one sample sequenced in a study of T-cell memory formation after mild COVID-19. TCRdb processed the 5' RACE reads anew with MiXCR; each CDR3 protein has one entry. The sample includes 120,000 or so distinct CDR3 sequences, approximately 5.9% of them seen just once. Sequenced: PBMCs or a T cell subset sorted from them (not recorded which). The receptors were sampled from an adult woman who had mild COVID-19 (a few samples of this study predate the infection). Cell type and time point are not known.

This clonotype was seen ten or more times. This chain joins TRBV20-1 and TRBJ1-3, with D uncertain. From germline, CDR1 is DFQATT and CDR2 SNEGSKA (reference sequence). V lost 3 bases, J lost 2 bases, and 8 bases lay in between. CDR3 length: 13 residues. The CDR3 spells CSASTGPGNTIYF. The CDR3 DNA reads as TGCAGTGCTAGTACCGGTCCTGGAAACACCATATATTTT.

The J gene is TRBJ1-5, the V gene TRBV3-1; TRBD1 agrees at 7 bases. CDR1 is LGHDT, CDR2 YNNKEL, per germline (reference sequence). Trimming cost V 3 bases and J 6 bases; bases outside gene matches: 8. CDR3 length: 15 residues. The CDR3 sequence is CASSQGRQGSQPQHF. The DNA of the CDR3 is TGTGCCAGCAGCCAGGGAAGACAGGGTAGTCAGCCCCAGCATTTT.

This clonotype was seen ten or more times. This chain uses TRBV20-1 with TRBJ2-5, with 9 bases lining up with TRBD2. The trim removed 0 bases at V and 5 bases at J, leaving 4 bases unmatched. CDR1 is DFQATT, CDR2 SNEGSKA, per germline (reference sequence). The CDR3 contains 14 residues. CDR3 protein: CSARDPSGAETQYF. CDR3 in DNA: TGCAGTGCTAGAGATCCTAGCGGGGCCGAGACCCAGTACTTC.

This clonotype was observed at least ten times. The chain carries TRBV7-3 and TRBJ1-2; D ambiguous. Germline V CDR1 and CDR2: SGHTA, FQGTGA. V lost 6 bases and J 4 bases, leaving 15 bases between the germline ends. The CDR3 runs to 14 residues. DNA for the CDR3: TGTGCCAGCAGTCCGGGCGGCAGCCTCTATGGCTACACCTTC. Translated, it gives CASSPGGSLYGYTF.

The chain has TRBV7-2 and TRBJ2-2; 10 bases are shared with TRBD2. CDR3 length: 16 amino acids. Trimming took 1 base from V and 6 from J; bases not matched to a gene: 5. The germline gives CDR1 SGHTA, CDR2 FQGNSA. CDR3 sequence: CASSLVPSGSSGELFF. CDR3 in DNA: TGTGCCAGCAGCTTAGTTCCTAGCGGGAGTTCCGGGGAGCTGTTTTTT.

This chain links TRBV2 with TRBJ1-1; D is possibly TRBD1 (5 bases). CDR1 is SNHLY, CDR2 FYNNEI, per germline. This CDR3 spans 16 amino acids. Trimming took 7 bases from V and 7 from J, leaving 25 bases between them. The CDR3 protein is CASIYAMIGETREAFF. The DNA of the CDR3 is TGTGCCAGCATTTATGCGATGATAGGGGAAACCCGTGAAGCTTTCTTT.

The V call is TRBV5-1, the J call TRBJ2-5; D remains ambiguous. V lost 1 base to trimming and J lost 1 base, with 8 bases between them. Germline CDR1 is SGHRS and CDR2 is YFSETQ. The CDR3 is 14 amino acids. The DNA for the CDR3 is TGCGCCAGCAGCTTGATCACAGTCCAAGAGACCCAGTACTTC. Amino acid sequence: CASSLITVQETQYF.

This clonotype was counted ten times or more. The chain couples TRBV20-1 to TRBJ1-1; maybe TRBD1 (6 bases). Trimming took off 3 bases at V and 0 bases at J, with 14 bases between the two ends. From germline, CDR1 is DFQATT and CDR2 SNEGSKA (reference sequence). CDR3 length: 15 amino acids. DNA of the CDR3: TGCAGTGCTAGTCAGGTCGGGGGGCTGAACACTGAAGCTTTCTTT. This translates into CSASQVGGLNTEAFF.

This chain links TRBV19 with TRBJ1-1; 8 bases line up with TRBD1. The germline CDR1 and CDR2 sequences are LNHDA and SQIVND (reference sequence). With V trimmed by 9 bases and J by 6 bases, 3 bases remained unmatched. The CDR3 consists of 11 residues. The CDR3 nucleotides are TGTGCCAGCAACAGGGGGGCTGAAGCTTTCTTT. Its translation is CASNRGAEAFF.

This clonotype has a handful of counts. The rearrangement links TRBV20-1 to TRBJ1-5, with D unclear. V was shortened by 0 bases and J by 3 bases, with 12 bases between the two germline ends. The CDR3 loop spans 15 amino acids. Germline loops: CDR1 DFQATT, CDR2 SNEGSKA (reference sequence). The CDR3 reads CSAREPQEPNQPQHF. CDR3 coding DNA: TGCAGTGCTAGAGAGCCTCAGGAGCCCAATCAGCCCCAGCATTTT.

The CDR3 coding sequence is TGTGCCAGCAGTGCCACCGGACAGGGCCCCTACGAGCAGTACTTC. Protein product: CASSATGQGPYEQYF. The chain has TRBV6-5 and TRBJ2-7; 8 positions agree with TRBD1. With 5 bases clipped from V and 2 bases from J, the junction kept 8 bases outside the gene matches. Germline assignment: CDR1 MNHEY and CDR2 SVGAGI. CDR3 size: 15 residues.

This clonotype was counted many times. The chain recombines TRBV5-6 with TRBJ2-1; TRBD2 matches 7 bases. V dropped 0 bases and J dropped 13; count of bases not matched to a gene: 7. The length of the CDR3 is 13 residues. CDR1 SGHDT and CDR2 YYEEEE come from the germline V gene. CDR3 bases: TGTGCCAGCAGCTTGGGGCGCGGACTAGATCAGTTCTTC. Translated, it gives CASSLGRGLDQFF.

J is TRBJ1-6 and V is TRBV12-3 or TRBV12-4, with 7 positions matching TRBD1. The CDR3 runs to 15 residues. With 6 bases clipped from V and 6 bases from J, the junction kept 8 bases outside the gene matches. CDR3 sequence: CASSLTQGSNSPLHF. Written as DNA, the CDR3 is TGTGCCAGCAGCCTAACACAGGGGTCTAATTCACCCCTCCACTTT.

This clonotype was recorded a few times. V gene TRBV7-9 combines with J gene TRBJ2-5, with D maybe TRBD2 (5 bases). CDR1 SEHNR and CDR2 FQNEAQ come from the germline V gene (reference sequence). Trimming stripped 5 bases from V and 0 bases from J, with 13 bases between. The CDR3 totals 15 residues. CDR3 in DNA: TGTGCCAGCAGCCTGTGGACGGGGAACCAAGAGACCCAGTACTTC. Protein: CASSLWTGNQETQYF.

This clonotype has just a few counts. V is TRBV7-2 and J is TRBJ2-3; D call uncertain. The CDR3 sequence is 15 residues long. Trimming took off 3 bases at V and 2 bases at J, with 12 bases between the two ends. Germline lookup yields CDR1 SGHTA and CDR2 FQGNSA. The CDR3 nucleotides read TGTGCCAGCAGCTTGTCTATGTTGAACACAGATACGCAGTATTTT. This codes for CASSLSMLNTDTQYF.

In this sample, this clonotype turned up many times. This chain links TRBV6-2 or TRBV6-3 with TRBJ2-1; D possibly corresponds to TRBD2 (5 bases). Trimming took 8 bases from V and 4 from J, leaving 12 bases between them. The CDR3 loop spans 13 amino acids. Per germline, CDR1 MNHEY and CDR2 SVGEGT. This CDR3 reads CASGRRSYNEQFF. The CDR3 DNA reads as TGTGCCAGCGGGCGGAGGTCATACAATGAGCAGTTCTTC.

This clonotype was observed a handful of times. The J gene is TRBJ2-5, the V gene TRBV20-1; 10 bases are a match to TRBD2. The CDR3 spans 13 residues. CDR1 and CDR2 (germline): DFQATT, SNEGSKA (reference sequence). V trimming: 6 bases; J trimming: 7 bases; junction bases outside the gene matches: 8. The chain's CDR3 is CSATAGGGATQYF. CDR3 DNA sequence: TGCAGTGCAACAGCGGGGGGGGGAGCGACCCAGTACTTC.

Ten or more counts support this clonotype. The rearrangement uses TRBV6-5 and TRBJ1-1; the match to TRBD1 covers 9 bases. J gave up 2 bases and V 0 bases, and 7 bases lay outside the gene matches. This CDR3 is built from 17 residues. Per the germline V gene, CDR1 is MNHEY and CDR2 is SVGAGI. The CDR3 DNA reads TGTGCCAGCAGTTACTCGCTTCGGACAGGGGTTAACACTGAAGCTTTCTTT. Translation: CASSYSLRTGVNTEAFF.

The V and J genes are TRBV6-2 or TRBV6-3 and TRBJ1-2, with 7 bases lining up with TRBD1. Germline lookup yields CDR1 MNHEY and CDR2 SVGEGT. Trimming took 6 bases from V and 4 from J; bases not matched to a gene: 5. CDR3 length: 13 residues. CDR3 DNA sequence: TGTGCCAGCAGCACAGGGGTCGGCTATGGCTACACCTTC. It is translated as CASSTGVGYGYTF.

The V call is TRBV12-3 or TRBV12-4, the J call TRBJ2-3, with D possibly TRBD2 on 5 matching bases. The CDR3 sequence is 14 residues long. Trimming stripped 1 base from V and 8 bases from J, with 13 bases between. In nucleotides, the CDR3 is TGTGCCAGCAGTTTAGGGCTAGCAGGAGGTACGCAGTATTTT. Its protein is CASSLGLAGGTQYF.

The chain uses TRBV18 and TRBJ1-3, with D unresolved. The V gene lost 4 bases and the J gene lost 0 bases, with 10 bases spanning the gap. CDR1 and CDR2 (germline): KGHSH, LQKENI. This CDR3 has 15 amino acids. The CDR3 DNA is TGTGCCAGCTCACGAGACTCGAGCTCTGGAAACACCATATATTTT. Translation gives CASSRDSSSGNTIYF. The entire variable domain, with the rest obtained from reference TRBV18 and TRBJ1-3, is as follows: NAGVMQNPRHLVRRRGQEARLRCSPMKGHSHVYWYRQLPEEGLKFMVYLQKENIIDESGMPKERFSAEFPKEGPSILRIQQVVRGDSAAYFCASSRDSSSGNTIYFGEGSWLTVV.

This clonotype was seen more than once but under ten times. This chain joins TRBV30 and TRBJ1-1, with 9 bases fitting TRBD1. This CDR3 has 14 amino acids. In germline, CDR1 is GTSNPN, CDR2 SVGIG (reference sequence). With V trimmed by 2 bases and J by 6 bases, 7 bases remained unmatched. The CDR3 here is CAWSLTGGFAEAFF. The CDR3, as DNA: TGTGCCTGGAGTCTTACAGGGGGCTTCGCTGAAGCTTTCTTT.

The chain is built from TRBV30 and TRBJ1-2; D remains unclear. The CDR3 length is 14 residues. CDR1 is GTSNPN, CDR2 SVGIG, per germline (reference sequence). Trimming shortened V by 0 bases and J by 8 bases, and 16 bases separated the two germline ends. The CDR3 nucleotides read TGTGCCTGGAGTGTAGTGCCCCTCGGTGGCGGCTACACCTTC. Translated, it gives CAWSVVPLGGGYTF.

This clonotype has at least ten counts. J is TRBJ1-5 and V is TRBV10-3; D ambiguous. Germline values: CDR1 ENHRY, CDR2 SYGVKD. Trimming removed 3 bases at V and 3 bases at J, with 9 bases between. The CDR3 totals 14 residues. The CDR3 bases are TGTGCCATCAGTGAACAACGGGACAATCAGCCCCAGCATTTT. This translates into CAISEQRDNQPQHF.

V is TRBV12-3 or TRBV12-4 and J is TRBJ2-2; no firm D call. V lost 1 base and J lost 3, with 9 bases in between. CDR3 length equals 15 residues. The CDR3 loop reads CASSLVRTYTGELFF. Written as DNA, the CDR3 is TGTGCCAGCAGTTTAGTGCGGACGTACACCGGGGAGCTGTTTTTT.

This clonotype was recorded many times. The chain combines TRBV30 with TRBJ2-3; TRBD1 aligns across 9 bases. With 5 bases clipped from V and 5 bases from J, the junction kept 8 bases outside the gene matches. CDR1 GTSNPN and CDR2 SVGIG come from the germline V gene (reference sequence). The CDR3 is 14 amino acids. The CDR3 loop is CAWGTGQGRDTQYF. For the CDR3, the DNA is TGTGCCTGGGGCACGGGACAGGGCCGAGATACGCAGTATTTT.

The chain couples TRBV7-2 to TRBJ1-1; perhaps TRBD1 as D (6 bases). V lost 1 base and J 10 bases, leaving 7 bases between the germline ends. The CDR3 is 11 residues long. CDR1 is SGHTA, CDR2 FQGNSA, per germline. CDR3 protein: CASSLDRAAFF. As DNA, the CDR3 is TGTGCCAGCAGCTTAGACAGGGCAGCTTTCTTT.

This clonotype was counted at least ten times. J is TRBJ2-3 and V is TRBV18; D unclear. V shed 0 bases and J shed 4 bases, with 5 bases lying between them. CDR3 length equals 13 residues. In germline, CDR1 is KGHSH, CDR2 LQKENI. In nucleotides, the CDR3 is TGTGCCAGCTCACCACCCATGTCAGATACGCAGTATTTT. Protein product: CASSPPMSDTQYF.

This clonotype has at least ten counts. The V gene is TRBV7-8, the J gene TRBJ2-1; 10 nucleotides line up with TRBD2. The trim removed 2 bases at V and 6 bases at J, leaving 13 bases unmatched. This CDR3 contains 18 residues. The germline gives CDR1 SGHVS, CDR2 FQNEAQ. For the CDR3, the DNA is TGTGCCAGCAGCTTAACCCCACCGCCGGGACTAGCGTCCAATGAGCAGTTCTTC. It codes for CASSLTPPPGLASNEQFF.